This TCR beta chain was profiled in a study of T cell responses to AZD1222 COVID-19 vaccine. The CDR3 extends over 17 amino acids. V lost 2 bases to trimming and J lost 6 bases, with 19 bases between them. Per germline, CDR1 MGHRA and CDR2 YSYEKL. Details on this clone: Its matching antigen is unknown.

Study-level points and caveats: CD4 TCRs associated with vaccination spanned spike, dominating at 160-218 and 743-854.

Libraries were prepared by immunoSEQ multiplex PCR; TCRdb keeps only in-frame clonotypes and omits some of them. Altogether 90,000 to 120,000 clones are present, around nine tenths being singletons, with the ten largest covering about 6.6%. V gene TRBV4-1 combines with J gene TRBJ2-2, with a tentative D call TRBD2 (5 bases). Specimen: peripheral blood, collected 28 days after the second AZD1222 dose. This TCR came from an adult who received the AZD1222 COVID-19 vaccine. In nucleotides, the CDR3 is TGCGCCAGCAGCCAACTAAAATCCACTGACTACCCCGGGGAGCTGTTTTTT. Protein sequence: CASSQLKSTDYPGELFF.